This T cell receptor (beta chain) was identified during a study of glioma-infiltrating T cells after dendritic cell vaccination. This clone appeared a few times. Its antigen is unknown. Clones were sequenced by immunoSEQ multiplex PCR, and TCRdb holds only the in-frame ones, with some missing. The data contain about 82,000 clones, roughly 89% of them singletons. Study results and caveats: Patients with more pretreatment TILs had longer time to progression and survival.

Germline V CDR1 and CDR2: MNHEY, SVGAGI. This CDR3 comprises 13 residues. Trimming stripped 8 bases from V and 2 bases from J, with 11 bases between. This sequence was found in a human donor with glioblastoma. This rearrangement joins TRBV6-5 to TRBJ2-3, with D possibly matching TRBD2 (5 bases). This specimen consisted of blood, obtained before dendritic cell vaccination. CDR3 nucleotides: TGTGCCAGCGGTTCGGGAAACACAGATACGCAGTATTTT. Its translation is CASGSGNTDTQYF.